This T cell receptor beta chain appears in the sequencing data of a study of T cells after somatic rescue of genetic block. In this sample, this clone turned up once. TCRdb keeps only in-frame clones here, not all; method: immunoSEQ multiplex PCR. Among fewer than 150,000 clones, over 80% were seen once, and the ten largest hold around 1.5%. Sequencing was done on a sample of peripheral blood mononuclear cells (PBMCs). The TCR sequence derives from a woman between 18 and 30 years old.

The DNA of the CDR3 is TGTGCCACCAGCAGAGATCAGGGGAAGGACGAGCAGTACTTC. Encoded protein: CATSRDQGKDEQYF. This sequence joins TRBV15 and TRBJ2-7, with D perhaps TRBD1 (6 bases). Per germline, CDR1 LNHNV and CDR2 YYDKDF (reference sequence). This CDR3 has 14 residues. Trimming took 0 bases from V and 5 from J, leaving 11 bases between them.